The TCR beta chain described here comes from a study of blood T cell repertoires in COVID-19 (dated by TCRdb to 2018 to 2020). With respect to the entire study: Collaborator samples came from the United States, Italy and Spain and covered acute and convalescent phases of COVID-19. The prospective study material was composed of cDNA or gDNA derived from T cells, B-cell-depleted T cells, or PBMCs. Subjects who had been exposed to COVID-19, were actively infected with it, or had recovered from it provided the deeply sampled blood TCRbeta repertoires that made up the dataset. The repertoires were made available in a free public database intended to serve as a resource for research on the immune response to SARS-CoV-2. Samples were obtained from the ongoing ImmuneRACE study (first 160 participants) and from roughly 1,300 subjects provided by 6 global collaborators. Sample metadata almost always included a de-identified subject ID, COVID-19 status, age in years and sex. HLA class I and class II types, where available, came from metadata supplied by the sample provider rather than from assay-based typing. Points the paper makes about the study in general: The quantity of clinical and demographic metadata differed by source and by participant and was supplied without curation.

On this clone itself: The clone's antigen remains unknown. No base-level quality is on record; no much larger clone is a single base apart.

TCRbeta CDR3 regions were amplified from genomic DNA using the immunoSEQ Assay, a bias-controlled multiplex PCR. Processing in the source paper ran as follows. The number of nucleated cells in each sample was estimated by amplification of reference gene primers within the assay. To quantify the absolute abundance of each unique TCRbeta CDR3 rearrangement, sequence reads were collapsed and filtered. For each sample, productive Simpson clonality was calculated as the square root of Simpson's diversity index across productive rearrangements. TCRdb retrieved this table from immuneACCESS and kept in-frame rearrangements only. Not all clones are present; in checked studies, unresolved V genes account for under half, and no reason is known for the remainder. V and J calls and clone size follow that table, whereas D and trimming were derived from the DNA. In all, the sample holds fewer than 300,000 clones, and about nine tenths of those were seen once. The ten largest account for roughly 12% of the sample.

In Seattle, one collaborating source enrolled patients while the infection was active and tracked those patients longitudinally over the course of disease. Whole blood was collected in K2EDTA tubes by collaborating institutions according to the institutions' own protocols. For TCRbeta analysis, collaborators shipped samples in one of three forms: frozen whole blood, isolated PBMCs, or DNA extracted from either of those sample types. This TCR derives from a man aged 50 to 59 with COVID-19, enrolled during active disease. Sequenced input: peripheral blood.

The CDR3 reads CASIPPKEQFF. Read as DNA, the sequence is TGTGCCAGCATTCCCCCTAAGGAGCAGTTCTTC. The sequence joins TRBV6-5 to TRBJ2-1; no D gene can be assigned with confidence. Cut back by 7 bases and 10 bases, the V and J ends lie 11 bases apart. The CDR3 numbers 11 residues from cysteine through phenylalanine. Left in the record is the CDR3 DNA by itself, 33 bases read in frame from the first base. Per the germline V gene, MNHEY is the CDR1 and SVGAGI is the CDR2.